This record looks at one TCR beta chain sequence and its context. The entry originates in a study of blood T cell repertoires in COVID-19. Overall study: Samples of COVID-19 (acute and convalescent) were obtained from the United States, Italy and Spain.

The CDR3 runs 15 residues. Germline CDR1 SGHDN, CDR2 FVKESK. Trimming removed 4 bases from V and 8 bases from J; junction bases left unmatched: 11. Profiled with immunoSEQ multiplex PCR; TCRdb holds only in-frame clones, not every one. The repertoire holds more than 95,000 clones, with over 75% as singletons. Source material: peripheral blood. The clonotype comes from a woman aged 80 or older with acute or convalescent COVID-19. The chain carries TRBV14 and TRBJ2-1; TRBD1 agrees at 7 bases. CDR3 sequence (DNA): TGTGCCAGCAGCCCGGGACAGCTGGTAAAACATGAGCAGTTCTTC. It specifies CASSPGQLVKHEQFF.